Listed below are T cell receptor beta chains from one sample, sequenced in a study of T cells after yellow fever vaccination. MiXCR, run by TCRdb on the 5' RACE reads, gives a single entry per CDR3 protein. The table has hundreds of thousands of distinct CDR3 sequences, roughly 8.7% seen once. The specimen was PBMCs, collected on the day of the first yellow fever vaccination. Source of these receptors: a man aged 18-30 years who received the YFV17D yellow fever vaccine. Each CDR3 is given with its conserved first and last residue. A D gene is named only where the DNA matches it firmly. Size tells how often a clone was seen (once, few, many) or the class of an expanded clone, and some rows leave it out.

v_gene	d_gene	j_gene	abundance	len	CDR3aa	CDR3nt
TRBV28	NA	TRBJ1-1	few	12	CASSLRSSEAFF	TGTGCCAGCAGTTTGAGGAGTTCTGAAGCTTTCTTT
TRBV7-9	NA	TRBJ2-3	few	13	CASSLPGADTQYF	TGTGCCAGCAGCTTACCGGGAGCAGATACGCAGTATTTT
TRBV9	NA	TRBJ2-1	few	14	CASSPLSDYNEQFF	TGTGCCAGCAGCCCACTTTCGGATTACAATGAGCAGTTCTTC
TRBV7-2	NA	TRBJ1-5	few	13	CASSLATAQNQHF	TGTGCCAGCAGCTTAGCGACAGCACAAAACCAGCATTTT
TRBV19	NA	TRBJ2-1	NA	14	CASSIGAAPLEQFF	TGTGCCAGTAGTATAGGTGCGGCCCCGCTGGAGCAGTTCTTC
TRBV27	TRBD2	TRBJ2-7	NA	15	CASRAGLAGGGEQYF	TGTGCCAGCAGAGCGGGACTAGCGGGGGGGGGGGAGCAGTACTTC
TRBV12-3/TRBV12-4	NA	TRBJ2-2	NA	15	CASFWQGTTTGELFF	TGTGCCAGCTTCTGGCAGGGGACGACCACCGGGGAGCTGTTTTTT
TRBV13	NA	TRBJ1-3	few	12	CASSATGNTIYF	TGTGCCAGCAGCGCCACCGGAAACACCATATATTTT
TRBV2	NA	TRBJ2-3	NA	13	CASSGQTADTQYF	TGTGCCAGCAGCGGACAGACCGCAGATACGCAGTATTTT
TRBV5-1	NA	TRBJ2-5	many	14	CASSLAREKETQYF	TGCGCCAGCAGCTTAGCACGGGAGAAAGAGACCCAGTACTTC
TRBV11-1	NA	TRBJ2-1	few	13	CASSFRQDNEQFF	TGTGCCAGCAGCTTCCGGCAGGACAATGAGCAGTTCTTC
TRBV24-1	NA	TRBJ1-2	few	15	CAAQFRRRANYGYTF	TGTGCCGCCCAATTCCGGCGTCGAGCTAACTATGGCTACACCTTC
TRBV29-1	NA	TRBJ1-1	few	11	CSAVDGTEAFF	TGCAGCGCCGTAGATGGCACTGAAGCTTTCTTT
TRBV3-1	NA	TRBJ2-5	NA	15	CASSKIWRGPPTQYF	TGTGCCAGCAGCAAGATCTGGCGGGGGCCCCCGACCCAGTACTTC
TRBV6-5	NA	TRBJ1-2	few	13	CASSYMISYGYTF	TGTGCCAGCAGTTACATGATTAGCTATGGCTACACCTTC
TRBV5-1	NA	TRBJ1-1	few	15	CASSLGDQVNTEAFF	TGCGCCAGCAGCTTGGGGGACCAGGTGAACACTGAAGCTTTCTTT
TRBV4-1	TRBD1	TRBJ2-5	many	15	CASSQLGTAQETQYF	TGCGCCAGCAGCCAGTTAGGGACAGCACAAGAGACCCAGTACTTC
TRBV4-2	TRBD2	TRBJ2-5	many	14	CASSQGGGGETQYF	TGTGCCAGCAGCCAAGGAGGCGGGGGGGAGACCCAGTACTTC
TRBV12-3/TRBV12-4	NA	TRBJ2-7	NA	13	CASCGAWSYEQYF	TGTGCCAGCTGCGGGGCTTGGTCCTACGAGCAGTACTTC
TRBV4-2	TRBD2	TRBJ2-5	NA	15	CASSLGIGGQETQYF	TGTGCCAGCAGCCTGGGTATCGGGGGGCAAGAGACCCAGTACTTC
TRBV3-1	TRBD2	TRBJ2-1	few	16	CASSQTTGTSGNEQFF	TGTGCCAGCAGCCAAACAACCGGGACTAGCGGCAATGAGCAGTTCTTC
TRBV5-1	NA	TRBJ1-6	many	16	CASTDLMDGGLVSLHF	TGCGCCAGCACCGACCTTATGGACGGAGGATTAGTTTCCCTCCACTTT
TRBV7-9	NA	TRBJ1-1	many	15	CASSPYRGTNTEAFF	TGTGCCAGCAGCCCCTATCGAGGGACTAACACTGAAGCTTTCTTT
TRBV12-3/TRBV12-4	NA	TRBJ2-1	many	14	CASSPDGRYNEQFF	TGTGCCAGCAGTCCGGACGGGCGATACAATGAGCAGTTCTTC
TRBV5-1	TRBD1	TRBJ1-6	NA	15	CASSLGGQGRSPLHF	TGCGCCAGCAGCTTGGGGGGACAGGGTCGTTCACCCCTCCACTTT
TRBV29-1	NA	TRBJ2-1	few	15	CSVRPGDTTYNEQFF	TGCAGCGTGAGGCCAGGGGACACCACCTACAATGAGCAGTTCTTC
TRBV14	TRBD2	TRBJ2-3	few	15	CASSRASGESDTQYF	TGTGCCAGCAGCCGGGCTAGCGGGGAATCAGATACGCAGTATTTT
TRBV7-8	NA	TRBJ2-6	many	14	CASSLDTGANVLTF	TGTGCCAGCAGCTTAGATACTGGGGCCAACGTCCTGACTTTC
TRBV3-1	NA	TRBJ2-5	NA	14	CASRSGVDQETQYF	TGTGCCAGCCGATCCGGCGTGGACCAAGAGACCCAGTACTTC
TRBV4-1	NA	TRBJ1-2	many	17	CASSQDRRAKGGYGYTF	TGCGCCAGCAGCCAAGATAGAAGGGCCAAGGGTGGCTATGGCTACACCTTC
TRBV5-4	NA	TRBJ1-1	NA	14	CASSLEGSSRVAFF	TGTGCCAGCAGCTTGGAGGGTTCCTCGAGGGTGGCTTTCTTT
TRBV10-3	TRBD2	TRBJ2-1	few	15	CATLGTGGPGDEQFF	TGTGCCACCCTCGGCACGGGGGGGCCGGGTGATGAGCAGTTCTTC
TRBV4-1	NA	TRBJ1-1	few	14	CASSHGDANTEAFF	TGCGCCAGCAGCCACGGGGACGCGAACACTGAAGCTTTCTTT
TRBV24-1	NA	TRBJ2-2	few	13	CATEEGTTGELFF	TGTGCCACCGAGGAGGGGACCACCGGGGAGCTGTTTTTT
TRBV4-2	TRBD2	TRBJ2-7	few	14	CASSQGTRDSEQYF	TGTGCCAGCAGCCAAGGGACTAGAGACTCCGAGCAGTACTTC
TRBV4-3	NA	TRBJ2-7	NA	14	CASSQDRGADEQYF	TGCGCCAGCAGCCAAGATAGGGGGGCGGACGAGCAGTACTTC
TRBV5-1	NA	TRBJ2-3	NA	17	CASSLAAMTGGTDTQYF	TGCGCCAGCAGCTTGGCCGCGATGACAGGAGGCACAGATACGCAGTATTTT
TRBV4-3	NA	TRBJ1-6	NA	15	CASSQDAQNNSPLHF	TGCGCCAGCAGCCAAGACGCGCAGAATAATTCACCCCTCCACTTT
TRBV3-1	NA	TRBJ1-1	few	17	CASSNRPQGILNTGSFF	TGTGCCAGCAGCAACCGACCTCAGGGAATCCTAAACACTGGGTCTTTCTTT
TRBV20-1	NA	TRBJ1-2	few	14	CSAIYRISDYGYTF	TGCAGTGCTATATACAGGATAAGCGACTATGGCTACACCTTC
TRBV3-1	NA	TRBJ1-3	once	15	CASSAYRDGGNTIYF	TGTGCCAGCAGTGCATACAGGGACGGCGGAAACACCATATATTTT
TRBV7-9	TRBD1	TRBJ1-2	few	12	CASSHDRGGYTF	TGTGCCAGCAGCCACGACAGGGGAGGCTACACCTTC
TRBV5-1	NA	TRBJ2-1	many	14	CASGIQGRDNEQFF	TGCGCCAGCGGCATCCAGGGGCGTGACAATGAGCAGTTCTTC
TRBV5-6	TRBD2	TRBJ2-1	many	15	CASSSPASGHNEQFF	TGTGCCAGCAGCTCCCCGGCTAGCGGGCACAATGAGCAGTTCTTC
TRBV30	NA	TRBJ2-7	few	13	CAWTALAAYEQYF	TGTGCCTGGACCGCCCTCGCCGCCTACGAGCAGTACTTC